A selection of T cell receptor beta chains follows, all from one sample in a study of blood T cell repertoires in COVID-19. Clones were read by immunoSEQ multiplex PCR, and TCRdb kept only the in-frame ones, dropping some. Among about 35,000 clones listed, approximately 87% were seen once. What was sequenced was peripheral blood. These receptors all stem from a human donor in a cohort sampled during active COVID-19. CDR3s include the opening cysteine and the closing phenylalanine or tryptophan. Fields, in order: D gene, V gene, J gene, clone size, CDR3 protein, CDR3 DNA. D genes are given only for firm matches. The size of a clone is reported for some rows only, either as once, few or many, or as a class for expanded clones.

>NA|TRBV3-1/TRBV3-2|TRBJ2-2|NA
CASSRMGPPGTGELFF
TGTGCCAGCAGCCGAATGGGCCCGCCGGGGACCGGGGAGCTGTTTTTT
>NA|TRBV21-1|TRBJ1-2|NA
CASSKGGGDGYTF
TGTGCCAGCAGCAAAGGGGGGGGAGATGGCTACACCTTC
>NA|TRBV5-1|TRBJ2-3|NA
CASSPRASTFTDTQYF
TGCGCCAGCAGCCCCCGGGCTAGCACATTCACAGATACGCAGTATTTT
>NA|TRBV19|TRBJ2-7|NA
CASRASEGLSYEQYF
TGTGCCAGTAGGGCCTCGGAGGGGCTCTCCTACGAGCAGTACTTC
>NA|TRBV7-9|TRBJ1-4|NA
CASSLGRGQGTNEKLFF
TGTGCCAGCAGCTTAGGCCGAGGTCAAGGAACTAATGAAAAACTGTTTTTT
>TRBD1|TRBV7-8|TRBJ2-5|NA
CASSRDSQETQYF
TGTGCCAGCAGCCGGGACAGCCAAGAGACCCAGTACTTC
>NA|TRBV4-3|TRBJ2-7|few
CASSQAVSYEQYF
TGCGCCAGCAGCCAAGCAGTGTCCTACGAGCAGTACTTC
>TRBD1|TRBV6-1|TRBJ1-6|NA
CASSEVGTVFSPLHF
TGTGCCAGCAGTGAAGTCGGGACAGTATTTTCACCCCTCCACTTT
>TRBD1|TRBV6-1|TRBJ2-7|NA
CASSGAGTGHSEQYF
TGTGCCAGCAGTGGAGCCGGGACAGGGCATAGCGAGCAGTACTTC
>NA|TRBV3-1/TRBV3-2|TRBJ2-3|NA
CASRPYVTSTDTQYF
TGTGCCAGCAGGCCTTACGTCACTAGCACAGATACGCAGTATTTT
>TRBD1|TRBV28|TRBJ1-6|NA
CASRRDSTGGNSPLHF
TGTGCCAGCAGGCGAGACTCGACAGGGGGGAATTCACCCCTCCACTTT
>TRBD1|TRBV18|TRBJ2-7|NA
CASSPGAGQGFSYEQYF
TGTGCCAGCTCACCGGGCGCCGGACAGGGCTTCTCCTACGAGCAGTACTTC
>NA|TRBV6-5|TRBJ1-1|NA
CASSRQINTEAFF
TGTGCCAGCAGTCGACAGATAAACACTGAAGCTTTCTTT
>TRBD2|TRBV3-1/TRBV3-2|TRBJ2-7|NA
CASSQGLAGNSYEQYF
TGTGCCAGCAGCCAAGGACTAGCGGGGAACTCCTACGAGCAGTACTTC
>NA|TRBV7-8|TRBJ2-5|NA
CASSLVDQETQYF
TGTGCCAGCAGCTTAGTAGACCAAGAGACCCAGTACTTC
>NA|TRBV18|TRBJ2-2|NA
CASSPPVTDTGELFF
TGTGCCAGCTCACCACCGGTTACGGACACCGGGGAGCTGTTTTTT
>NA|TRBV6-5|TRBJ1-2|NA
CASSYSGSPNYGYTF
TGTGCCAGCAGTTACTCGGGCTCGCCTAACTATGGCTACACCTTC
>TRBD2|TRBV18|TRBJ2-7|few
CASSLPSGGAFYEQYF
TGTGCCAGCTCACTACCAAGCGGGGGGGCCTTTTACGAGCAGTACTTC